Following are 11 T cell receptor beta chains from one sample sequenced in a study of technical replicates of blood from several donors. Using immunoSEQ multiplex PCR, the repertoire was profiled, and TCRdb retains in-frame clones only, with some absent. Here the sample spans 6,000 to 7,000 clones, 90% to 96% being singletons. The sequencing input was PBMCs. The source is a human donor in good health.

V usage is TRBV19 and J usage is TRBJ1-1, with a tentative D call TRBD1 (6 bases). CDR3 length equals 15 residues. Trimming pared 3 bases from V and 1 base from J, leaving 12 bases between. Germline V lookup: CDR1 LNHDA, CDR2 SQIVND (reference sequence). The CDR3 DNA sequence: TGTGCCAGTAGTATTTTGACAGGTTCGAACACTGAAGCTTTCTTT. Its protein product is CASSILTGSNTEAFF. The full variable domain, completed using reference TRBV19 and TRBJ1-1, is DGGITQSPKYLFRKEGQNVTLSCEQNLNHDAMYWYRQDPGQGLRLIYYSQIVNDFQKGDIAEGYSVSREKKESFPLTVTSAQKNPTAFYLCASSILTGSNTEAFFGQGTRLTVV.

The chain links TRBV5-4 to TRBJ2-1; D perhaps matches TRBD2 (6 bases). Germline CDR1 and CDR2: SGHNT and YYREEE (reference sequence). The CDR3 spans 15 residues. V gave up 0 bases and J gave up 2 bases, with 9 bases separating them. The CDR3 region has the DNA TGTGCCAGCAGCTTGGCTAGCGAACCCTACAATGAGCAGTTCTTC. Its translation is CASSLASEPYNEQFF.

CDR3 amino acids: CASSLRSSQSSYNEQFF. In DNA form, the CDR3 reads TGTGCCAGCAGTTTACGGTCTAGCCAGAGCTCCTACAATGAGCAGTTCTTC. The chain carries TRBV7-6 and TRBJ2-1; TRBD2 is a possible D gene (5 bases). Germline CDR1 reads SGHVS; CDR2 reads FNYEAQ. This CDR3 contains 17 residues. Trimming stripped 6 bases from V and 0 bases from J, with 18 bases between.

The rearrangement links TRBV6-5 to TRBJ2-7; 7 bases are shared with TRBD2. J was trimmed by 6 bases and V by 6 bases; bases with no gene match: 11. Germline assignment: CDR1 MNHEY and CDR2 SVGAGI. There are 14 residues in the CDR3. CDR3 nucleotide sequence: TGTGCCAGCAGAAAAGGGATCGCGGGAGCCGAGCAGTACTTC. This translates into CASRKGIAGAEQYF.

The DNA for the CDR3 is TGTGCCAGCAGACTGGGACTAGATCCTACCTACGAGCAGTACTTC. Encoded protein: CASRLGLDPTYEQYF. V usage is TRBV6-5 and J usage is TRBJ2-7; 8 nucleotides match TRBD2. The length of the CDR3 is 15 residues. Per germline, CDR1 MNHEY and CDR2 SVGAGI. The V gene end was trimmed by 6 bases and the J gene end by 2 bases; junction bases not matched to a gene: 9.

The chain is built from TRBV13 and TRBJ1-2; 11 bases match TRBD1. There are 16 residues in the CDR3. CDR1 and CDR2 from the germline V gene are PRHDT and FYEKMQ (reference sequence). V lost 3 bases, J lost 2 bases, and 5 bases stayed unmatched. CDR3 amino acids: CASSLNRDRGNYGYTF. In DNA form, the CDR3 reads TGTGCCAGCAGCTTGAATCGGGACAGGGGGAACTATGGCTACACCTTC.

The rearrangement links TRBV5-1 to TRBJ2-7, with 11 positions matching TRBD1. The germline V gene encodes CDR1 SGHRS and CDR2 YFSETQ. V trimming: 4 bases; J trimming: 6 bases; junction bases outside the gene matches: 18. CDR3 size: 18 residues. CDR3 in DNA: TGCGCCAGCAGCCCGGGACAGGGGGTGGGCGGGAGAACGGGCGAGCAGTACTTC. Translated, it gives CASSPGQGVGGRTGEQYF. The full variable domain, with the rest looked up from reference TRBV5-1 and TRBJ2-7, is KAGVTQTPRYLIKTRGQQVTLSCSPISGHRSVSWYQQTPGQGLQFLFEYFSETQRNKGNFPGRFSGRQFSNSRSEMNVSTLELGDSALYLCASSPGQGVGGRTGEQYFGPGTRLTVT.

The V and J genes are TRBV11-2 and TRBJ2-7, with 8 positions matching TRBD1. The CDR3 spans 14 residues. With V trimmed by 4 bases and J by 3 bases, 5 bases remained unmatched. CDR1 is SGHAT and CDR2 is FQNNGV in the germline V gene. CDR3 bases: TGTGCCAGCAGCTCCAGACAGGGGAGCTACGAGCAGTACTTC. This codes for CASSSRQGSYEQYF.

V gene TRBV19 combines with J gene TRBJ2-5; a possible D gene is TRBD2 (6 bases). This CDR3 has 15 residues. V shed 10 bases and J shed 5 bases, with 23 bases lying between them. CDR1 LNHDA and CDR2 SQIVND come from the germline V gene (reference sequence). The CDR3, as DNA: TGTGCCACCAGAAAAGCGGGCATTCTCTGGGAGACCCAGTACTTC. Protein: CATRKAGILWETQYF.

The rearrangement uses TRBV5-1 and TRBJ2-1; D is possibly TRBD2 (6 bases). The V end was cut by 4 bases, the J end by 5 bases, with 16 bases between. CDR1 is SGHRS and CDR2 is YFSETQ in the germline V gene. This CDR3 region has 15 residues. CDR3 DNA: TGCGCCAGCAGCCCCGGGGTAGCGGCAAACAATGAGCAGTTCTTC. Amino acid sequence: CASSPGVAANNEQFF.

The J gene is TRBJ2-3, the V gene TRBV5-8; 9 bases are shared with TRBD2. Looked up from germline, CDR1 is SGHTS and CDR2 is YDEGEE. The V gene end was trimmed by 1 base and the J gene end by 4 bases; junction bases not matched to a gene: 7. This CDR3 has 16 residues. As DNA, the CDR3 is TGTGCCAGCAGCTTGTTTAGCGGGAGTGGGCCAGATACGCAGTATTTT. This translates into CASSLFSGSGPDTQYF.